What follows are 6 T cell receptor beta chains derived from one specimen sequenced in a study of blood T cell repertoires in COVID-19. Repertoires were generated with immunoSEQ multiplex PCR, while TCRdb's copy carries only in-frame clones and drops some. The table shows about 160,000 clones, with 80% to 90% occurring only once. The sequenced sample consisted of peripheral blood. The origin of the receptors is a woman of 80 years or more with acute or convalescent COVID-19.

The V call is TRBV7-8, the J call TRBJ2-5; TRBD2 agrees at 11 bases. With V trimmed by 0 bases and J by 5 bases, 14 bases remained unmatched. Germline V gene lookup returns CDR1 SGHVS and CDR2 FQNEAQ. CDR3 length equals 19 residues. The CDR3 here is CASSLAPTTSGGSLETQYF. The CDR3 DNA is TGTGCCAGCAGCTTAGCCCCAACCACTAGCGGGGGTTCTTTGGAGACCCAGTACTTC.

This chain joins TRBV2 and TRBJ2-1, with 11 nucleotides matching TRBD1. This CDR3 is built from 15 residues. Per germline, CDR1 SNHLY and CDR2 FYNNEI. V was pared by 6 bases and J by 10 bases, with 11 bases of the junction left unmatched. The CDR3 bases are TGTGCCAGCAGCGCCGGGACAGGGGGACTGGTAGAGCAGTTCTTC. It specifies CASSAGTGGLVEQFF.

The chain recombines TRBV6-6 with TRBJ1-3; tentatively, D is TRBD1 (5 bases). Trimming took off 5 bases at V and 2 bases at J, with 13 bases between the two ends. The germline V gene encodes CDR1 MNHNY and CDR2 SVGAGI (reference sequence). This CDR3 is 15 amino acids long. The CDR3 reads CASSTRDLAGNTIYF. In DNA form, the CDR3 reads TGTGCCAGCAGTACCCGGGACTTAGCTGGAAACACCATATATTTT.

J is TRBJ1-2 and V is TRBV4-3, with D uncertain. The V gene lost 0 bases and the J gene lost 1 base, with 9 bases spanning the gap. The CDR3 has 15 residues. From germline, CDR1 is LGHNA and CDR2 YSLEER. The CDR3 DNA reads TGCGCCAGCAGCCAAGATAGCGCGGATAACTATGGCTACACCTTC. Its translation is CASSQDSADNYGYTF.

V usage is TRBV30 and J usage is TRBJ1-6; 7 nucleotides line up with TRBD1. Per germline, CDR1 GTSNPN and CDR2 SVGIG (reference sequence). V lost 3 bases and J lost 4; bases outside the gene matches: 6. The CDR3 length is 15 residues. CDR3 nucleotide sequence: TGTGCCTGGAGGAAGGACAGGACATATAATTCACCCCTCCACTTT. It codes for CAWRKDRTYNSPLHF.

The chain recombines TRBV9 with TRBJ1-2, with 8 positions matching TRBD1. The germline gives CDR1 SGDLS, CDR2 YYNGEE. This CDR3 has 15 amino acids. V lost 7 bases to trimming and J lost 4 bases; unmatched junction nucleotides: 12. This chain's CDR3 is CASLPTGQETYGYTF. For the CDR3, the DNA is TGTGCCAGCCTCCCAACGGGACAGGAGACCTATGGCTACACCTTC.